The clone carrying this T cell receptor (beta chain) was seen repeatedly, ten times or more. Its antigen is unidentified. This entry comes from a study of T-cell reconstitution after alpha-beta-depleted transplantation in children. Whole-study findings and limits: It was newly produced T cells that mostly accounted for T-cell counts and diversity one year after transplant.

The germline V gene encodes CDR1 MNHNS and CDR2 SASEGT. The CDR3 spans 15 residues. Trimming cost V 6 bases and J 0 bases; bases outside gene matches: 7. For TCRbeta, the library was prepared with unique molecular identifiers. A single record per CDR3 protein comes from TCRdb applying MiXCR to the PCR reads. This sample carries about 260,000 distinct CDR3 sequences, 6.5% to 9% of them seen once, and the ten largest clones take nearly 6.5%. The starting material was PBMCs, mostly from graft donor cells, obtained 180 days after TCRalphabeta/CD19-depleted stem cell transplant. This rearrangement joins TRBV6-1 to TRBJ2-5, with TRBD2 matching 7 bases. The source of this sequence is a male patient younger than 18 who had a stem cell transplant for acute lymphoblastic leukemia, so the T cells may come from the graft donor. The CDR3 nucleotides read TGTGCCAGCAGGACCTCTAGCGGAAACCAAGAGACCCAGTACTTC. It yields the protein CASRTSSGNQETQYF.